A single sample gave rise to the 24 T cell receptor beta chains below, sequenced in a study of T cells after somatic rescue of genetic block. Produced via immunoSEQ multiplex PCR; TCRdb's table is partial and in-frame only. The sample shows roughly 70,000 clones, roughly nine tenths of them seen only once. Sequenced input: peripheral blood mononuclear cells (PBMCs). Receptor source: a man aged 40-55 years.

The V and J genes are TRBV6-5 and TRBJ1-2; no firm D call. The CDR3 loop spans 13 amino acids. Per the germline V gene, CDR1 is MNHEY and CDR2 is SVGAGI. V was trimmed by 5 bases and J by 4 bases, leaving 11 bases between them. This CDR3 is CASSLHDGYGYTF. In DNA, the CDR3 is TGTGCCAGCAGTCTCCACGATGGCTATGGCTACACCTTC.

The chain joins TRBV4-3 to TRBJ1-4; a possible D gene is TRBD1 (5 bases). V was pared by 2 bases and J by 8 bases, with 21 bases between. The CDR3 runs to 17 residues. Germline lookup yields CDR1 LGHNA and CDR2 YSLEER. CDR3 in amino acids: CASSQHGAIGREEKLFF. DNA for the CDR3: TGCGCCAGCAGCCAACACGGGGCAATCGGGAGAGAAGAAAAACTGTTTTTT.

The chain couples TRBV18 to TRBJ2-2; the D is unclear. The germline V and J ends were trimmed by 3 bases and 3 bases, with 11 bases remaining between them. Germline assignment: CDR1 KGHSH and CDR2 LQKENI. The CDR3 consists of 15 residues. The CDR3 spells CASSPKWADTGELFF. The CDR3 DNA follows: TGTGCCAGCTCACCCAAGTGGGCGGACACCGGGGAGCTGTTTTTT.

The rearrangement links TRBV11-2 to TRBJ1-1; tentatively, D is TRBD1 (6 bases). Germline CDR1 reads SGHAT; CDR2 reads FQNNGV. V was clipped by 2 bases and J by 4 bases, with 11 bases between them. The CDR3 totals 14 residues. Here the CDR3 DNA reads TGTGCCAGCAGCTTATCAGGGGAGGGCACTGAAGCTTTCTTT. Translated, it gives CASSLSGEGTEAFF.

The CDR3 sequence: CASSLNLRTPAEQFF. The CDR3 DNA reads TGCGCCAGCAGCCTCAACCTCCGGACCCCGGCTGAGCAGTTCTTC. The chain employs TRBV5-1 and TRBJ2-1; D remains ambiguous. Deletions cut 4 bases from V and 9 bases from J, with 20 bases between. The CDR3 totals 15 residues. Germline assignment: CDR1 SGHRS and CDR2 YFSETQ.

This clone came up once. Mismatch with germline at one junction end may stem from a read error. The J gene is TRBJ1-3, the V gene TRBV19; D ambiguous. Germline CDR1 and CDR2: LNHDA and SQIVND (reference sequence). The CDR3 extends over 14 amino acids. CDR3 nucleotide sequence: TGTGCCAGTAGTGCGGTCCTCTCTGGGAACACCATATATTTT. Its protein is CASSAVLSGNTIYF.

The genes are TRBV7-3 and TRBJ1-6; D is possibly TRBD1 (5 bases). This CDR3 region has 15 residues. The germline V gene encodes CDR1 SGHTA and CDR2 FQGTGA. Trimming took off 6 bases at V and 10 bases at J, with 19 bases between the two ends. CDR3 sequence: CASSSGATRGSPLHF. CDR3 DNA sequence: TGTGCCAGCAGTTCCGGGGCTACTCGGGGATCACCCCTCCACTTT.

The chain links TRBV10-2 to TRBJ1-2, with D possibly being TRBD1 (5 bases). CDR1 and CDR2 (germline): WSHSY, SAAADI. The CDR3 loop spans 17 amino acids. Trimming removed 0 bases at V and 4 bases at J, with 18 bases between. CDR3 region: CASSESSGVRVGYGYTF. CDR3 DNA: TGCGCCAGCAGTGAGTCGAGCGGGGTCAGGGTTGGCTATGGCTACACCTTC.

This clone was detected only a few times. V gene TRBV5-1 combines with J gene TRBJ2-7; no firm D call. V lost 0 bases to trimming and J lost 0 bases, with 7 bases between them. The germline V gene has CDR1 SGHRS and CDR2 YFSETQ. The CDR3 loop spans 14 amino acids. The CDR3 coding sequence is TGCGCCAGCAGCTTGGAGGGCGGCTCCTACGAGCAGTACTTC. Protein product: CASSLEGGSYEQYF.

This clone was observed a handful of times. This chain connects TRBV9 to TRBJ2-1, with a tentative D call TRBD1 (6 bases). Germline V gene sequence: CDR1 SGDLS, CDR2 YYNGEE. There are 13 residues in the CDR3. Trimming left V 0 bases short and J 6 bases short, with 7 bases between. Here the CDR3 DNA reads TGTGCCAGCAGCGTAGGGACAGCCAATGAGCAGTTCTTC. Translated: CASSVGTANEQFF.

DNA of the CDR3: TGTGCCAGCAGTCTCCGGGACAGAGGCTGGGCTTTCTTT. Translated: CASSLRDRGWAFF. V gene TRBV27 combines with J gene TRBJ1-1, with 7 bases lining up with TRBD1. CDR3 length: 13 amino acids. CDR1 and CDR2 from the germline V gene are MNHEY and SMNVEV (reference sequence). V lost 5 bases, J lost 11 bases, and 11 bases stayed unmatched.

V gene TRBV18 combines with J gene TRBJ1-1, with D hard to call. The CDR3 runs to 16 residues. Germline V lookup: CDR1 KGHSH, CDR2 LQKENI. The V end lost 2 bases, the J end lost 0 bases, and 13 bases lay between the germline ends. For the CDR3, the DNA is TGTGCCAGCTCACCAGTTCAGGCCGGAATGAACACTGAAGCTTTCTTT. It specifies CASSPVQAGMNTEAFF.

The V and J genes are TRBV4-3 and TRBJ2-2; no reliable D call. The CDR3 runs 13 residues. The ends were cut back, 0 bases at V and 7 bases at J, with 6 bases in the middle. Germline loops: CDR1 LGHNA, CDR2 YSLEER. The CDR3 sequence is CASSQDSDGELFF. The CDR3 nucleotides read TGCGCCAGCAGCCAAGATTCTGACGGGGAGCTGTTTTTT.

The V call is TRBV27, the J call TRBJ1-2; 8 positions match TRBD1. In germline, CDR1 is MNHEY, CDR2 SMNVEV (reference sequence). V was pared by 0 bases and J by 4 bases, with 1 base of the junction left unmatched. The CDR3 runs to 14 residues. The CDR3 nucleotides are TGTGCCAGCAGTTTATCGGGACAGGTCTATGGCTACACCTTC. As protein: CASSLSGQVYGYTF.

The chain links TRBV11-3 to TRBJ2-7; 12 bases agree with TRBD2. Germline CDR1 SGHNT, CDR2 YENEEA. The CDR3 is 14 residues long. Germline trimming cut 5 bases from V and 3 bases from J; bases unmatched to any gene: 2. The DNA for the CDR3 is TGTGCCAGCAGCCCTAGCGGGGGGGTCTACGAGCAGTACTTC. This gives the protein CASSPSGGVYEQYF.

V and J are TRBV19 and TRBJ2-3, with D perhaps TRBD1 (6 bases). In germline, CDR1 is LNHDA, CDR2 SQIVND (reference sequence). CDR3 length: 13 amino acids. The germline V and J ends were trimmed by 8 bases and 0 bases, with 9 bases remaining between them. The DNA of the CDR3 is TGTGCCAGTCGGACAGATAGCACAGATACGCAGTATTTT. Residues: CASRTDSTDTQYF.

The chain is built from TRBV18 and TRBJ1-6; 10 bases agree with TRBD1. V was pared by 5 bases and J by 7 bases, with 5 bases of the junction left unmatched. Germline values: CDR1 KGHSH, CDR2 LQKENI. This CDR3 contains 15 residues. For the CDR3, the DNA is TGTGCCAGCTCAGGGGACAGGGGCAGCAATTCACCCCTCCACTTT. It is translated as CASSGDRGSNSPLHF.

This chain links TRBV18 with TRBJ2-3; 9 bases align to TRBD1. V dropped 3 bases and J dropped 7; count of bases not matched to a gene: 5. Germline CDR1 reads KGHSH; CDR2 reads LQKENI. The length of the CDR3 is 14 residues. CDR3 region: CASSPGQGQNTQYF. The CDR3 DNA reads TGTGCCAGCTCACCGGGACAGGGTCAAAATACGCAGTATTTT.

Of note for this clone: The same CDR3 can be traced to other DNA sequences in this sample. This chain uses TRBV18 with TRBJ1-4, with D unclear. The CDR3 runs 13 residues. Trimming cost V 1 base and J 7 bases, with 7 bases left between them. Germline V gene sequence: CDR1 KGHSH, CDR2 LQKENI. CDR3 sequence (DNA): TGTGCCAGCTCACCACAGGGTGGTGAAAAACTGTTTTTT. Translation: CASSPQGGEKLFF.

The CDR3 loop is CASSLWLGDPYEQYF. CDR3 coding DNA: TGTGCCAGCAGTTTATGGCTGGGGGATCCCTACGAGCAGTACTTC. This sequence joins TRBV27 and TRBJ2-7, with D tentatively TRBD1 or TRBD2 (5 bases each). Looked up from germline, CDR1 is MNHEY and CDR2 is SMNVEV (reference sequence). V was shortened by 1 base and J by 2 bases, with 12 bases between the two germline ends. The CDR3 spans 15 residues.

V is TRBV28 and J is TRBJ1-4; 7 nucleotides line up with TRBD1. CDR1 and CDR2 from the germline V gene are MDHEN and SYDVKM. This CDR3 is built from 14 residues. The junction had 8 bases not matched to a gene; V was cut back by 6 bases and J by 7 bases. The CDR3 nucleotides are TGTGCCAGCAGGGGGTCCGGGACAGCTGAAAAACTGTTTTTT. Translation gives CASRGSGTAEKLFF.

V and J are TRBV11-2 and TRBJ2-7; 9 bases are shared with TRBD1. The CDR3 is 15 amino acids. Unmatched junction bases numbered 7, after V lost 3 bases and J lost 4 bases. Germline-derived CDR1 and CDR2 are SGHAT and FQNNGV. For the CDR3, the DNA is TGTGCCAGCAGCTTCCGGGGACAGGGAGTATACGAGCAGTACTTC. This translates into CASSFRGQGVYEQYF.

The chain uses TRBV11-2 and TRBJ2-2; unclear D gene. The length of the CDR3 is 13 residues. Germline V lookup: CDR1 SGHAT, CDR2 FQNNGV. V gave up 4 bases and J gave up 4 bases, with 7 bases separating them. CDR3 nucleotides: TGTGCCAGCAGCTCGACGTTCACCGGGGAGCTGTTTTTT. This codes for CASSSTFTGELFF.

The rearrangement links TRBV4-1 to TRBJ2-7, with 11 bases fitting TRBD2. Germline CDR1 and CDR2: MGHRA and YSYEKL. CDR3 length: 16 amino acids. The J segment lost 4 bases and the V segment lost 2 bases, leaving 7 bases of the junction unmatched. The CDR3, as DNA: TGCGCCAGCAGCCAAACTAGCGGGAGTGGGTGGTACGAGCAGTACTTC. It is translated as CASSQTSGSGWYEQYF.